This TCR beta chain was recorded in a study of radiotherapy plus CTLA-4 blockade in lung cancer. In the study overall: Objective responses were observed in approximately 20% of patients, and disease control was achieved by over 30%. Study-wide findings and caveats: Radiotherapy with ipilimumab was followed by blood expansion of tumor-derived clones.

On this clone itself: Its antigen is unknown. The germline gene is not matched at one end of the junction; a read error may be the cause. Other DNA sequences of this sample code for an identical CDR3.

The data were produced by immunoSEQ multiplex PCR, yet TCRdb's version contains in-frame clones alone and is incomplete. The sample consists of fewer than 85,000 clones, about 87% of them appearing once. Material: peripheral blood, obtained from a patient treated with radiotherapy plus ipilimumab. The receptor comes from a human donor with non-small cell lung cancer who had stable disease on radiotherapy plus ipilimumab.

The CDR3 spells CASSLDRNTEAFF. The CDR3 region has the DNA TGTGCTAGCAGCTTAGACCGGAACACTGAAGCTTTCTTT. This chain joins TRBV7-7 and TRBJ1-1; D is unclear. The germline V gene has CDR1 SSHAT and CDR2 FNYEAQ (reference sequence). CDR3 size: 13 residues. The full variable domain, its missing parts supplied by reference TRBV7-7 and TRBJ1-1, is GAGVSQSPRYKVTKRGQDVTLRCDPISSHATLYWYQQALGQGPEFLTYFNYEAQPDKSGLPSDRFSAERPEGSISTLTIQRTEQRDSAMYRCASSLDRNTEAFFGQGTRLTVV.